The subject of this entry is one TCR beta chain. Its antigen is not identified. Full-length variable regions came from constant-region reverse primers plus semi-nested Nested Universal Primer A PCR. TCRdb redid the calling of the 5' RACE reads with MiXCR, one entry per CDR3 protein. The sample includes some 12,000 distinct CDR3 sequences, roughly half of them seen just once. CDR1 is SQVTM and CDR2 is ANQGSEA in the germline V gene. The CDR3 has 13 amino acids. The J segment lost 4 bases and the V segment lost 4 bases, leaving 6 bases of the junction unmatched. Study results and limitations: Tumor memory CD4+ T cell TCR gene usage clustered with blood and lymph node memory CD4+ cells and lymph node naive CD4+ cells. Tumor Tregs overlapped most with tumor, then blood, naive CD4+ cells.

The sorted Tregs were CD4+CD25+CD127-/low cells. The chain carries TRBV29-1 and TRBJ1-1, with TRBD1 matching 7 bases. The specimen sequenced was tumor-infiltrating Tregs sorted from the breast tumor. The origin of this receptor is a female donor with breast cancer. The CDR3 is CSVVAGGGTEAFF. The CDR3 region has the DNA TGCAGCGTTGTGGCAGGGGGAGGCACTGAAGCTTTCTTT.